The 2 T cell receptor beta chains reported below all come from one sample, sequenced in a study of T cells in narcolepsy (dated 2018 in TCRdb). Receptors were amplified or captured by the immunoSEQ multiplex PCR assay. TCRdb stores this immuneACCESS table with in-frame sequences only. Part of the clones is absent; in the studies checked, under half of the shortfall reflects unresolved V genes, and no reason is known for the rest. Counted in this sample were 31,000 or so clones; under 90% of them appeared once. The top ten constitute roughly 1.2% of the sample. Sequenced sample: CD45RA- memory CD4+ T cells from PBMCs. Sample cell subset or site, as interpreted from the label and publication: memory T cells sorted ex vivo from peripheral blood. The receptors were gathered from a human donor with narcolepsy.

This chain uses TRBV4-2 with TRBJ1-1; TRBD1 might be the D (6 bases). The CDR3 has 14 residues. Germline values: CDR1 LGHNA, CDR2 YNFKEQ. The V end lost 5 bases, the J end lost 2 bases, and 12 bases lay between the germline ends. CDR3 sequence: CASSGNRVNTEAFF. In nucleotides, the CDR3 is TGTGCCAGCAGCGGAAACAGGGTTAACACTGAAGCTTTCTTT.

CDR3 DNA sequence: TGCGCCAGCAGCTTGTTCGGGCACACTGAAGCTTTCTTT. Translation: CASSLFGHTEAFF. The V gene is TRBV5-1, the J gene TRBJ1-1; D remains ambiguous. The V and J ends lost 1 base and 3 bases respectively, with 7 bases between them. The CDR3 runs to 13 residues. Looked up from germline, CDR1 is SGHRS and CDR2 is YFSETQ.